This T cell receptor beta chain was profiled in a study of identical twins. V was clipped by 9 bases and J by 0 bases; unmatched bases: 7. Per germline, CDR1 SNHLY and CDR2 FYNNEI. The CDR3 runs to 15 residues. The cDNA had a unique molecular identifier and a template-switch universal primer site. In TCRdb, the 5' RACE reads were re-called with MiXCR into one record per CDR3 protein. The repertoire holds a few hundred thousand distinct CDR3 sequences, 9% to 15% seen once, with approximately 7.9% in the top ten. Study outcomes and limitations: Beta out-of-frame sequences displayed a weaker excess of sharing between twins. Cord blood beta clonotypes present at high abundance carried fewer insertions; no such pattern appeared in memory repertoires. For out-of-frame alpha sequences shared by twins, low generation probability was in excess.

This clonotype was counted between two and nine times. Its antigen is undetermined. In addition, the sample was reused for a study of yellow fever vaccine responses in identical twins.

The chain links TRBV2 to TRBJ2-3; TRBD2 matches at 9 bases. The sequence was obtained from a woman aged 18-29 years in good health. Sample: CD8+ T cells sorted from blood. For the CDR3, the DNA is TGTGCCAGGCATGAGCGGGAGGCTAGCACAGATACGCAGTATTTT. Protein sequence: CARHEREASTDTQYF.